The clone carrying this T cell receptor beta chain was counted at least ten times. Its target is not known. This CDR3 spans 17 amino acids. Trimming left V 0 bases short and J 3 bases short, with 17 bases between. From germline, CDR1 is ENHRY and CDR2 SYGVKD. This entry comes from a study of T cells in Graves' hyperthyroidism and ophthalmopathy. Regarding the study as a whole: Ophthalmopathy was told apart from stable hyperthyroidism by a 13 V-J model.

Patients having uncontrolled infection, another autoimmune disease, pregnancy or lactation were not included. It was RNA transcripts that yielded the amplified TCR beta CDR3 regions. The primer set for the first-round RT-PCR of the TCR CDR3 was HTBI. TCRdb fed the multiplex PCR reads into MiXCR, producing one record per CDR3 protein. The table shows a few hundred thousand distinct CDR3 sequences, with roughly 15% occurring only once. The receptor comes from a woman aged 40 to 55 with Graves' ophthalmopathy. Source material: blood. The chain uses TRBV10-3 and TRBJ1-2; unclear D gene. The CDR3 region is CAISESAGWQSHYGYTF. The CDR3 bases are TGTGCCATCAGTGAGTCGGCGGGGTGGCAGAGCCACTATGGCTACACCTTC.